A single sample gave rise to the 12 T cell receptor beta chains below, sequenced in a study of regulatory T cells in long-lasting Graves disease. Building the TCR beta libraries relied on iRepertoire HTBI primers, and CDR3 regions underwent Arm-PCR. TCRdb itself ran the multiplex PCR reads through MiXCR, one entry per CDR3 protein. The sample lists 350,000 to 450,000 distinct CDR3 sequences, under 15% occurring once. As to time point: newly diagnosed GD, antithyroid drugs for less than 3 months. PBMC RNA was the source of the TCR library. These sequences were also reported in another study, on T cells in Graves' hyperthyroidism and ophthalmopathy.

This sample comprised peripheral blood mononuclear cells (PBMCs), obtained at new diagnosis, from a patient treated with antithyroid drugs. The receptor source for this set is a woman aged 25-40 years with Graves disease.

This clonotype was seen ten or more times. The chain is built from TRBV20-1 and TRBJ2-7, with D uncertain. The CDR3 runs 10 residues. Trimming cost V 2 bases and J 5 bases, with 4 bases left between them. The germline V gene has CDR1 DFQATT and CDR2 SNEGSKA (reference sequence). CDR3 in DNA: TGCAGTGCTAGACCCCACGAGCAGTACTTC. Translating it yields CSARPHEQYF.

On this clonotype: At one end, the junction sequence differs from germline, possibly due to a read error. The chain carries TRBV6-2 or TRBV6-3 and TRBJ1-6; D gene ambiguous. The CDR3 runs 13 residues. Germline V lookup: CDR1 MNHEY, CDR2 SVGEGT. CDR3: CASSDSEGSPLHF. Written as DNA, the CDR3 is TGTGCCAGCAGTGACTCGGAGGGTTCACCCCTCCACTTT.

The V and J genes are TRBV5-1 and TRBJ2-5, with 8 bases lining up with TRBD1. The CDR3 extends over 15 amino acids. CDR1 SGHRS and CDR2 YFSETQ come from the germline V gene. With 3 bases clipped from V and 2 bases from J, the junction kept 6 bases outside the gene matches. In DNA, the CDR3 is TGCGCCAGCAGCTCACCGGGACAGGCTCAAGAGACCCAGTACTTC. This gives the protein CASSSPGQAQETQYF.

This clonotype appeared many times. The chain has TRBV6-1 and TRBJ2-7, with D perhaps TRBD2 (6 bases). Trimming stripped 6 bases from V and 1 base from J, with 10 bases between. Germline CDR1 is MNHNS and CDR2 is SASEGT. The CDR3 extends over 13 amino acids. The CDR3 nucleotides are TGTGCCAGCAGGCGCGGGACTTCCTACGAGCAGTACTTC. Protein product: CASRRGTSYEQYF.

This clonotype was detected only a few times. This chain links TRBV10-3 with TRBJ2-2; TRBD2 agrees at 9 bases. CDR3 size: 18 residues. In germline, CDR1 is ENHRY, CDR2 SYGVKD. V was clipped by 6 bases and J by 2 bases; unmatched bases: 13. CDR3 region: CAIRPRSLAGANTGELFF. CDR3 nucleotide sequence: TGTGCCATCAGACCAAGGAGTTTAGCGGGAGCCAACACCGGGGAGCTGTTTTTT.

This clonotype was recorded many times. This chain uses TRBV3-1 with TRBJ2-7; possible D gene TRBD1, 5 bases. This CDR3 comprises 15 residues. The germline gives CDR1 LGHDT, CDR2 YNNKEL (reference sequence). V lost 0 bases and J lost 6, with 15 bases in between. The CDR3 sequence: CASSQERGQTSEQYF. The CDR3 DNA follows: TGTGCCAGCAGCCAAGAAAGGGGCCAGACCTCCGAGCAGTACTTC.

This clonotype was observed many times. The rearrangement links TRBV30 to TRBJ1-4, with TRBD1 matching over 7 bases. The CDR3 covers 16 residues. The germline CDR1 and CDR2 sequences are GTSNPN and SVGIG (reference sequence). V gave up 1 base and J gave up 6 bases; unmatched junction bases: 11. The CDR3 DNA is TGTGCCTGGAGTGGGTCCAACAGGGGAGGACATGAAAAACTGTTTTTT. As protein: CAWSGSNRGGHEKLFF.

The J gene is TRBJ2-1, the V gene TRBV4-1; D perhaps matches TRBD2 (6 bases). This CDR3 contains 16 residues. In germline, CDR1 is MGHRA, CDR2 YSYEKL. Trimming stripped 3 bases from V and 4 bases from J, with 16 bases between. CDR3 protein: CASSQTRDGGYNEQFF. The CDR3 nucleotides read TGCGCCAGCAGCCAGACCCGGGACGGAGGGTACAATGAGCAGTTCTTC.

This clonotype was detected many times. This chain links TRBV3-1 with TRBJ1-5, with 11 nucleotides matching TRBD1. Germline values: CDR1 LGHDT, CDR2 YNNKEL (reference sequence). Losses at the gene ends were 1 base for V and 7 bases for J; bases not matched to a gene: 6. This CDR3 spans 16 amino acids. CDR3 amino acids: CASSQGTGTGGQPQHF. The CDR3, as DNA: TGTGCCAGCAGCCAAGGAACCGGGACAGGGGGACAGCCCCAGCATTTT.

This clonotype was observed at least ten times. The chain recombines TRBV12-3 or TRBV12-4 with TRBJ1-2; 7 bases align to TRBD1. V was pared by 6 bases and J by 1 base, with 5 bases of the junction left unmatched. There are 14 residues in the CDR3. The CDR3 DNA follows: TGTGCCAGCAGGGGGACAGTTGATAACTATGGCTACACCTTC. It codes for CASRGTVDNYGYTF.

Details on this clonotype: A much more abundant neighbour one base away suggests this may be a read error. The CDR3, as DNA: TGTGCCAGCAGCAGGGACAGGTCCTCCCAGCCCCAGCATTTT. Its protein is CASSRDRSSQPQHF. The gene calls are TRBV28 and TRBJ1-5; the match to TRBD1 covers 8 bases. With 6 bases clipped from V and 7 bases from J, the junction kept 8 bases outside the gene matches. Germline CDR1 reads MDHEN; CDR2 reads SYDVKM. The CDR3 extends over 14 amino acids.

This clonotype occurred many times. The J gene is TRBJ2-1, the V gene TRBV6-2 or TRBV6-3; 7 nucleotides agree with TRBD2. Per germline, CDR1 MNHEY and CDR2 SVGEGT. The trim removed 6 bases at V and 10 bases at J, leaving 6 bases unmatched. The CDR3 is 12 residues long. The CDR3, as DNA: TGTGCCAGCAGACCTCCGGGACTAGAGCAGTTCTTC. Translated, it gives CASRPPGLEQFF.